This TCR beta chain was captured by sequencing in a study of stem cell transplantation in POMP-related autoinflammatory disease. Whole-study context: Defective thymoproteasomes were hypothesized to impair CD8+ T-cell positive selection. CD8+ T cells were low and CD4+ cells naive-skewed before transplant. Whole-study results and caveats: In patients with PRAID, every analyzed T-cell subset tended to show lower diversity and higher clonality. Fewer unique TRB V-J gene pairings were identified in patients with PRAID.

Looked up from germline, CDR1 is MDHEN and CDR2 is SYDVKM. The junction had 7 bases not matched to a gene; V was cut back by 5 bases and J by 6 bases. The CDR3 has 15 amino acids. Profiled with immunoSEQ multiplex PCR; TCRdb holds only in-frame clones, not every one. The data contain about 9,200 clones, approximately 90% of them singletons. Note on this clone: Its antigen is unidentified.

PRAID featured immunodeficiency plus autoinflammation. This TCR was sampled from a human donor with POMP-related autoinflammation and immune dysregulation (PRAID). The chain uses TRBV28 and TRBJ2-7; 13 bases align to TRBD2. The input for sequencing was CD8+ T cells from PBMCs, taken before stem cell transplantation. CDR3 coding DNA: TGTGCCAGCAGTCCGTGGACTAGCGGGAGAACCGAGCAGTACTTC. Its translation is CASSPWTSGRTEQYF.